This passage covers 10 T cell receptor beta chains from one sample sequenced in a study of blood T cell repertoires in COVID-19 (dated by TCRdb to about 2020). Libraries were prepared through the immunoSEQ multiplex PCR assay. Entries here come from immuneACCESS through TCRdb and include only in-frame sequences with V and J called. Some clones fail to appear in such tables; in the studies checked, an unresolved V gene covers under half of the shortfall, and the cause of the remainder is unknown. The sample table contains approximately 94,000 clones; only one count was recorded for 70% to 85% of them. Just under 25% of the sample is in the top ten clones. The sample comprised peripheral blood. These TCRs come from a man in his fifties or sixties with acute or convalescent COVID-19.

The V call is TRBV4-3, the J call TRBJ1-1; D unclear. Germline CDR1 and CDR2: LGHNA and YSLEER. The V end lost 5 bases, the J end lost 1 base, and 14 bases lay between the germline ends. The CDR3 contains 15 residues. CDR3 sequence reads: CASSDGGGRNTEAFF. CDR3 sequence (DNA): TGCGCCAGCAGCGACGGCGGCGGAAGGAACACTGAAGCTTTCTTT.

V usage is TRBV5-6 and J usage is TRBJ1-6; a possible D gene is TRBD1 (5 bases). The V gene lost 4 bases and the J gene lost 0 bases, with 17 bases spanning the gap. CDR3 length equals 18 residues. Per the germline V gene, CDR1 is SGHDT and CDR2 is YYEEEE. CDR3 protein: CASSGGLTTRSYNSPLHF. CDR3 bases: TGTGCCAGCAGCGGGGGACTCACGACACGCTCCTATAATTCACCCCTCCACTTT.

The V call is TRBV3-1 (or the pseudogene TRBV3-2), the J call TRBJ2-2, with TRBD1 matching 10 bases. The CDR3 extends over 17 amino acids. After removal of 0 bases from V and 6 bases from J, the junction contained 7 bases not matched to a gene. Germline CDR1 LGHDT, CDR2 YNNKEL (reference sequence). CDR3 amino acids: CASSQDWGQGQAGELFF. CDR3 nucleotides: TGTGCCAGCAGCCAAGATTGGGGACAGGGGCAGGCCGGGGAGCTGTTTTTT.

This clone was seen just once. The rearrangement links TRBV6-5 to TRBJ1-1; D unresolved. This CDR3 is 15 amino acids long. Trimming stripped 0 bases from V and 5 bases from J, with 13 bases between. Per germline, CDR1 MNHEY and CDR2 SVGAGI. The CDR3 region has the DNA TGTGCCAGCAGTTACTCTTGGGTGGGAGGGACTGAAGCTTTCTTT. Encoded protein: CASSYSWVGGTEAFF.

The chain recombines TRBV5-5 with TRBJ1-1, with D unclear. The CDR3 consists of 17 residues. Trimming cost V 2 bases and J 4 bases, with 21 bases left between them. CDR1 is SGHKS and CDR2 is YYEKEE in the germline V gene (reference sequence). CDR3 bases: TGTGCCAGCAGCTTAATTGTCTCTCGGGGTCGGGGCACTGAAGCTTTCTTT. Its translation: CASSLIVSRGRGTEAFF.

The chain links TRBV3-1 (or the pseudogene TRBV3-2) to TRBJ2-2; D perhaps matches TRBD2 (5 bases). CDR3 size: 15 residues. Trimming pared 5 bases from V and 4 bases from J, leaving 14 bases between. Germline CDR1 reads LGHDT; CDR2 reads YNNKEL (reference sequence). In DNA form, the CDR3 reads TGTGCCAGCAGCGTCGGGAAGGGTAGCACCGGGGAGCTGTTTTTT. Its translation: CASSVGKGSTGELFF.

V and J are TRBV5-4 and TRBJ2-7, with 7 bases matching TRBD1. The trim removed 0 bases at V and 9 bases at J, leaving 15 bases unmatched. Per the germline V gene, CDR1 is SGHNT and CDR2 is YYREEE (reference sequence). CDR3 size: 16 residues. In nucleotides, the CDR3 is TGTGCCAGCAGCTTGGGACAGGGTAAAAATACGATGGGGCAGTACTTC. This sequence encodes CASSLGQGKNTMGQYF.

The rearrangement links TRBV2 to TRBJ2-3; no firm D call. The germline V gene has CDR1 SNHLY and CDR2 FYNNEI. V shed 2 bases and J shed 2 bases, with 11 bases lying between them. The CDR3 runs 15 residues. CDR3 DNA sequence: TGTGCCAGCAGTGAAATTCAGTCCCCCACAGATACGCAGTATTTT. Its translation is CASSEIQSPTDTQYF.

The chain combines TRBV6-6 with TRBJ2-7; 7 nucleotides match TRBD1. Per the germline V gene, CDR1 is MNHNY and CDR2 is SVGAGI (reference sequence). The CDR3 sequence is 13 residues long. V lost 6 bases and J lost 6; bases outside the gene matches: 8. The DNA for the CDR3 is TGTGCCAGCAGACCGGGACAGAGGGGCGAGCAGTACTTC. Translating gives CASRPGQRGEQYF.

This chain links TRBV5-6 with TRBJ1-6, with no clear D. The V end was cut by 0 bases, the J end by 5 bases, with 15 bases between. Germline CDR1 reads SGHDT; CDR2 reads YYEEEE. The CDR3 consists of 17 residues. The CDR3 sequence: CASSLGPPTRNNSPLHF. DNA for the CDR3: TGTGCCAGCAGCTTGGGTCCCCCCACAAGAAATAATTCACCCCTCCACTTT.